This record looks at one T cell receptor beta chain sequence and its context. Its matching antigen is unknown. PCR primers comprised 60 Vbeta and 13 Jbeta primers. The assay was immunoSEQ multiplex PCR, and TCRdb's table has in-frame clones only and misses some. The sample consists of 150,000 to 200,000 clones, over 75% of them appearing once. This record comes from a study of cytomegalovirus exposure and HLA in healthy donors. General observations from the study: TCR beta V- and J-gene trimming was later associated with a missense DCLRE1C variant. In a later analysis, several top co-occurrence clusters appeared linked to parvovirus B19, influenza, CMV and Epstein-Barr virus.

The TCR was taken from a woman between 50 and 59 years old in good health and CMV-seropositive. The sequenced sample was PBMCs.

The chain's CDR3 is CASSLTGTTYEQYF. In DNA, the CDR3 is TGTGCCAGCAGCTTAACAGGTACCACCTACGAGCAGTACTTC. The chain links TRBV7-2 to TRBJ2-7; tentatively, D is TRBD1 (5 bases). Germline-derived CDR1 and CDR2 are SGHTA and FQGNSA. V lost 2 bases to trimming and J lost 2 bases, with 10 bases between them. There are 14 residues in the CDR3.